This is a list of T cell receptor beta chains from one sample in a study of blood T cell repertoires in COVID-19. The repertoire was sequenced with immunoSEQ multiplex PCR; TCRdb's copy has only in-frame clones and lacks some. The sample has some 130,000 clones; 55% to 75% are singletons. Sample: peripheral blood. Every receptor here comes from a woman in her 70s with acute or convalescent COVID-19. Each CDR3 is given with its conserved first and last residue. D genes are given only for firm matches. A clone size is listed for some rows: how often the clone was seen (once, few, many), or a class if it is expanded.

V gene	D gene	J gene	clone size	CDR3 DNA	CDR3 protein
TRBV19	TRBD2	TRBJ2-3	-	TGTGCCAGTAGTATCCGGGCGGGGGTGGATACGCAGTATTTT	CASSIRAGVDTQYF
TRBV5-6	TRBD2	TRBJ2-5	-	TGTGCCAGCAGCTTGCGCCTAGCGGGAGGAGAGACCCAGTACTTC	CASSLRLAGGETQYF
TRBV11-2	TRBD1	TRBJ2-4	once	TGTGCCAGCAGCTTTTCGACAGGGCAAAACATTCAGTACTTC	CASSFSTGQNIQYF
TRBV19	TRBD1	TRBJ1-1	few	TGTGCCAGTAGTGCGCCGACAGGGTGGCACACTGAAGCTTTCTTT	CASSAPTGWHTEAFF
TRBV19	-	TRBJ1-1	once	TGTGCCAGTAGTCCAACCGGGACTGTCATGAACACTGAAGCTTTCTTT	CASSPTGTVMNTEAFF
TRBV10-2	-	TRBJ2-2	few	TGCGCCAGCAGGTTACAGGGTGCCGGGGAGCTGTTTTTT	CASRLQGAGELFF
TRBV29-1	-	TRBJ1-3	few	TGCAGCGTTGGCCAGGGCTCTGGAAACACCATATATTTT	CSVGQGSGNTIYF
TRBV4-1	TRBD2	TRBJ2-5	-	TGCGCCAGCAGCCAAGGAGGGGAGGGTCGGAGGGCCCGAGCTCAGTACTTC	CASSQGGEGRRARAQYF
TRBV5-6	-	TRBJ2-7	few	TGTGCCAGCAGCTTGGGGGGCGGCTCCTACGAGCAGTACTTC	CASSLGGGSYEQYF
TRBV18	TRBD1	TRBJ1-5	few	TGTGCCAGCTCTACGGACAGGGGGAGCGTTGGCAATCAGCCCCAGCATTTT	CASSTDRGSVGNQPQHF
TRBV9	TRBD1	TRBJ2-5	once	TGTGCCAGCAGCGCATGGAAACTTGGGACAGAACAAGAGACCCAGTACTTC	CASSAWKLGTEQETQYF
TRBV9	-	TRBJ2-1	-	TGTGCCAGCAGCGGGGGACTTGGGGGCTACAATGAGCAGTTCTTC	CASSGGLGGYNEQFF
TRBV28	TRBD2	TRBJ2-1	-	TGTGCCAGCAGTTCGGGGGGGCAGGACAATGAGCAGTTCTTC	CASSSGGQDNEQFF
TRBV2	TRBD1	TRBJ1-5	-	TGTGCCAGCAGCAAGACAGGGGTTGGTCAGCCCCAGCATTTT	CASSKTGVGQPQHF
TRBV5-6	TRBD2	TRBJ2-3	-	TGTGCCAGCAGCCCCCTCGGACTAGCGGGAGACTCAGATACGCAGTATTTT	CASSPLGLAGDSDTQYF
TRBV7-2	TRBD1	TRBJ2-5	few	TGTGCCAGCAGCGCCCCTCCGGGACAGGGGAAAGAGACCCAGTACTTC	CASSAPPGQGKETQYF
TRBV12-3/TRBV12-4	-	TRBJ1-2	-	TGTGCCAGCAGCTCGAGAGAGGGTGGTAGCTACACCTTC	CASSSREGGSYTF
TRBV7-9	-	TRBJ2-2	-	TGTGCCAGCAGCCTCCCGGCATGGAGTCCGAACACCGGGGAGCTGTTTTTT	CASSLPAWSPNTGELFF
TRBV5-1	-	TRBJ2-2	-	TGCGCCAGCAGAGAGTCCTTACGGGGGACCGGGGAGCTGTTTTTT	CASRESLRGTGELFF
TRBV2	TRBD2	TRBJ2-5	-	TGTGCCAGCAATATCGGACTAGCGGGAGGGAAAGACCAGTACTTC	CASNIGLAGGKDQYF